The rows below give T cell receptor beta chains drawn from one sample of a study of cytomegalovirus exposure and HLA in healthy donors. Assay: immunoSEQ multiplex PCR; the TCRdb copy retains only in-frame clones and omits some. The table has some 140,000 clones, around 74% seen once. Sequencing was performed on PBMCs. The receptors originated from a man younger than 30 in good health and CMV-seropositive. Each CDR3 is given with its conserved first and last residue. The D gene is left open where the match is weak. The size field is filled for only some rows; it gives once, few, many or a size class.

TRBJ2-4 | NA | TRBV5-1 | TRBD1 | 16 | CASSRDPDRVQNIQYF | TGCGCCAGCAGCCGCGATCCGGACAGGGTACAAAACATTCAGTACTTC
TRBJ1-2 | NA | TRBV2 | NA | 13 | CASSGGAGNGYTF | TGTGCCAGCAGCGGAGGGGCAGGGAACGGCTACACCTTC
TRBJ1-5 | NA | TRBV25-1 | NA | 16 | CASRQQQVYSNQPQHF | TGTGCCAGCAGGCAGCAACAGGTCTATAGCAATCAGCCCCAGCATTTT
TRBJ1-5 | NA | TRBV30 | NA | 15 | CAWSISDRYNQPQHF | TGTGCCTGGAGTATTTCTGACAGATACAATCAGCCCCAGCATTTT
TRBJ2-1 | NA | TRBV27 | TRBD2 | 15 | CASSLSSGSYNEQFF | TGTGCCAGCAGTTTATCTAGCGGGAGCTACAATGAGCAGTTCTTC
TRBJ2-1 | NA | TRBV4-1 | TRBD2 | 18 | CASSQFPVGGGKYNEQFF | TGCGCCAGCAGCCAATTTCCCGTAGGCGGGGGGAAATACAATGAGCAGTTCTTC
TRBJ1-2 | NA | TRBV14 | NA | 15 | CASSQDFGQSYGYTF | TGTGCCAGCAGCCAAGATTTCGGACAGTCCTATGGCTACACCTTC
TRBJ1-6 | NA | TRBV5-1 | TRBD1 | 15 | CASSLGGQGSSPLHF | TGCGCCAGCAGCTTGGGGGGACAGGGGAGTTCACCCCTCCACTTT
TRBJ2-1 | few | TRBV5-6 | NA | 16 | CASSLVAGTFYNEQFF | TGTGCCAGCAGCTTGGTTGCGGGAACGTTTTACAATGAGCAGTTCTTC
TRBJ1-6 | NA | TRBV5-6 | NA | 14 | CASSLSQTDSPLHF | TGTGCCAGCAGCTTGTCACAGACAGATTCACCCCTCCACTTT
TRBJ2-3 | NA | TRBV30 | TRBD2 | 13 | CAWIGRAGDTQYF | TGTGCCTGGATCGGGAGGGCGGGAGATACGCAGTATTTT
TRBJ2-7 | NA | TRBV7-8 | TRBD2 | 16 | CASSSPGLELSYEQYF | TGTGCCAGCAGCTCACCGGGACTAGAGTTATCGTACGAGCAGTACTTC
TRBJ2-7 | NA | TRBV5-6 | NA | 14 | CASEGQGISYEQYF | TGTGCCAGCGAGGGCCAAGGGATCTCCTACGAGCAGTACTTC
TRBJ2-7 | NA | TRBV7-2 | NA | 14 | CASTYLGVTPEQYF | TGTGCCAGCACCTATCTGGGAGTAACTCCCGAGCAGTACTTC
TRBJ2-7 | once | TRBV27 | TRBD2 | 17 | CASSFIPLREGAYEQYF | TGTGCCAGCAGTTTTATCCCTCTGCGGGAGGGGGCCTACGAGCAGTACTTC
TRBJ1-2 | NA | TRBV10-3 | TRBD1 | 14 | CAISELQGANGYTF | TGTGCCATCAGTGAGTTGCAGGGGGCTAATGGCTACACCTTC
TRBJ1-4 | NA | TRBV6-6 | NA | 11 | CASSYIEKLFF | TGTGCCAGCAGTTATATCGAAAAACTGTTTTTT
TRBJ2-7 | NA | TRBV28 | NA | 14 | CASSSPTSFYEQYF | TGTGCCAGCAGTTCCCCGACTAGTTTTTACGAGCAGTACTTC
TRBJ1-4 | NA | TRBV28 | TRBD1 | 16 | CASSSGQYATNEKLFF | TGTGCCAGCAGCTCGGGACAGTATGCAACTAATGAAAAACTGTTTTTT
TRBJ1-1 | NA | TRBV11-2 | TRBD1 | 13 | CASSRSGGTEAFF | TGTGCCAGCAGCCGGTCAGGGGGCACTGAAGCTTTCTTT
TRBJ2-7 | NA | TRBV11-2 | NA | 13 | CASSPGSYYEQYF | TGTGCCAGCAGTCCAGGTTCCTACTACGAGCAGTACTTC
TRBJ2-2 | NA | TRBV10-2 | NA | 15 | CASKGDGQNTGELFF | TGCGCCAGCAAGGGGGACGGACAGAACACCGGGGAGCTGTTTTTT
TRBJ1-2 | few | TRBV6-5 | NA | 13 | CASRDNPNYGYTF | TGTGCCAGCAGGGACAATCCTAACTATGGCTACACCTTC
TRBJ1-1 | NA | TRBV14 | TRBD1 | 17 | CASSQDLGQGVNTEAFF | TGTGCCAGCAGCCAAGACCTTGGACAGGGGGTGAACACTGAAGCTTTCTTT
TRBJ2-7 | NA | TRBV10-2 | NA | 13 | CASSHTGSDEQYF | TGCGCCAGCAGTCACACAGGGTCGGACGAGCAGTACTTC
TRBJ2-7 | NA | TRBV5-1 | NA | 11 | CASRETYEQYF | TGCGCCAGCAGGGAGACCTACGAGCAGTACTTC
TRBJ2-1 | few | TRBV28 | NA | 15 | CASTATGTHDNEQFF | TGTGCCAGCACCGCGACGGGAACCCACGACAATGAGCAGTTCTTC
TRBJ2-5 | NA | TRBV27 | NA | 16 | CASSFTGEPPTETQYF | TGTGCCAGCAGTTTTACAGGCGAACCTCCGACAGAGACCCAGTACTTC
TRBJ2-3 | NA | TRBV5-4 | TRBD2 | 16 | CASSSVAGQPGDTQYF | TGTGCCAGCAGCTCCGTAGCGGGCCAACCGGGGGATACGCAGTATTTT
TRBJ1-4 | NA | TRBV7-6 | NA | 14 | CASSPPGNYEKLFF | TGTGCCAGCAGCCCTCCGGGAAACTATGAAAAACTGTTTTTT
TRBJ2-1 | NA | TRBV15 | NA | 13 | CATSRVLYNEQFF | TGTGCCACCAGCAGAGTTCTATACAATGAGCAGTTCTTC
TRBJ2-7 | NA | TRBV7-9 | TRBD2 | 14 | CASSSGTSGYEQYF | TGTGCCAGCAGCTCCGGGACTAGCGGATACGAGCAGTACTTC
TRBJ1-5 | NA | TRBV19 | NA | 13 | CASSSRGWQPQHF | TGTGCCAGTAGTAGCAGGGGATGGCAGCCCCAGCATTTT
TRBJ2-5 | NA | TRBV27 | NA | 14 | CASSASGFIETQYF | TGTGCCAGCAGCGCCAGCGGGTTTATAGAGACCCAGTACTTC
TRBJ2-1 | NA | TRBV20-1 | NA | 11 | CSARARNEQFF | TGCAGTGCTAGGGCGAGGAATGAGCAGTTCTTC
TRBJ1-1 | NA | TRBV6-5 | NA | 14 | CASRSSPLNTEAFF | TGTGCCAGCAGGAGCTCACCCCTGAACACTGAAGCTTTCTTT
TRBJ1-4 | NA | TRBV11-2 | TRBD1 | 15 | CASSLRGTGDEKLFF | TGTGCCAGCAGCTTAAGGGGGACAGGTGATGAAAAACTGTTTTTT
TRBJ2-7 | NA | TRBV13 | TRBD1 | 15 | CASSLRGTGLSEQYF | TGTGCCAGCAGCTTAAGGGGGACAGGTTTGAGCGAGCAGTACTTC
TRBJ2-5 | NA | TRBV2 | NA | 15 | CASSGGTVIGETQYF | TGTGCCAGCAGTGGCGGGACCGTCATAGGAGAGACCCAGTACTTC
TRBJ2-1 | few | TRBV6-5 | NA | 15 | CASSYFSAEVHEQFF | TGTGCCAGCAGTTACTTTTCTGCGGAGGTCCATGAGCAGTTCTTC
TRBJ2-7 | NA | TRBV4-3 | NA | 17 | CASSQESLVRSSYEQYF | TGCGCCAGCAGCCAAGAGTCACTAGTTAGAAGCTCCTACGAGCAGTACTTC
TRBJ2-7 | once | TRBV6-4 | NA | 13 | CASSDLQGGEQYF | TGTGCCAGCAGTGATTTACAGGGTGGGGAGCAGTACTTC